This T cell receptor beta chain originates from a study of cytomegalovirus exposure and HLA in healthy donors. The PCR was carried out with 60 Vbeta primers and 13 Jbeta primers. Data came from immunoSEQ multiplex PCR; TCRdb stores just in-frame clones and leaves some out. Of some 190,000 clones in the sample, 65% to 80% were seen once. Looked up from germline, CDR1 is SNHLY and CDR2 is FYNNEI. The CDR3 runs 12 residues. Trimming cost V 8 bases and J 2 bases, with 8 bases left between them. Study-wide findings and caveats: Researchers had no immune exposure information except CMV serostatus available. Reports state that TCR beta sequences accurately predicted most subjects' HLA-A and HLA-B alleles.

This clone was detected only a few times. Its antigen is undetermined. This sequence may be a read error, since a much larger clone differs from it by one base. The rearrangement uses TRBV2 and TRBJ2-3, with D perhaps TRBD2 (6 bases). Sequencing was carried out using PBMCs. This TCR was recovered from a man between 25 and 39 years old in good health and CMV-seropositive. The CDR3 loop is CASGGNTDTQYF. CDR3 nucleotides: TGTGCCAGCGGGGGGAACACAGATACGCAGTATTTT.